The text below deals with one T cell receptor beta chain. Its antigen is unknown. This sample was included in a study of T cell responses to AZD1222 COVID-19 vaccine. Study observations and caveats: Vaccine-associated CD4 TCRs ranged over spike, dominating at 160-218 and 743-854. Repertoire samples came only from after the peak T cell response.

Measured with immunoSEQ multiplex PCR; TCRdb has only the in-frame clones, and not every one. The profile shows 150,000 to 200,000 clones, around 93% of them singletons. From germline, CDR1 is SGHNT and CDR2 YYREEE (reference sequence). There are 18 residues in the CDR3. V was pared by 1 base and J by 4 bases, with 16 bases of the junction left unmatched. The source was peripheral blood, collected on day 0 of AZD1222 vaccination. The sequence was collected from an adult in good health. The chain employs TRBV5-4 and TRBJ2-5; TRBD1 aligns across 7 bases. The CDR3 region has the DNA TGTGCCAGCAGCTTGCGGGGATCTCGACAGGGCGGGCTAGAGACCCAGTACTTC. Residues: CASSLRGSRQGGLETQYF.